Listed below are T cell receptor beta chains from one sample, sequenced in a study of blood T cell repertoires in COVID-19. Profiled with immunoSEQ multiplex PCR; TCRdb holds only in-frame clones, not every one. The sample has roughly 100,000 clones, about two thirds seen once. The sample comprised peripheral blood. The receptors originated from a human donor with acute or convalescent COVID-19. The donor label of this sample is uncertain. CDR3s include the opening cysteine and the closing phenylalanine or tryptophan. The D gene is left open where the match is weak. Only part of the rows carry a size: once, few, many, or a class if the clone is expanded.

v_call	d_call	j_call	clone_size	cdr3_nt	cdr3_aa
TRBV4-1	TRBD1	TRBJ2-3	many	TGCGCCAGCAGAGGAGGACAGGGTAGCACAGATACGCAGTATTTT	CASRGGQGSTDTQYF
TRBV27	NA	TRBJ2-7	NA	TGTGCCAGCAGTTTTGGTCAGTCCTACGAGCAGTACTTC	CASSFGQSYEQYF
TRBV7-8	NA	TRBJ2-6	NA	TGTGCCAGCAGACCCGGCCGGTGGGCCGGGGCCAACGTCCTGACTTTC	CASRPGRWAGANVLTF
TRBV7-2	TRBD2	TRBJ2-5	NA	TGTGCCAGCAGCGCACTCGGGGGGTTCCGTGAGACCCAGTACTTC	CASSALGGFRETQYF
TRBV11-2	NA	TRBJ2-5	many	TGTGCCAGCAGCTTGGGTGGGGGCCTAGGAGAGACCCAGTACTTC	CASSLGGGLGETQYF
TRBV10-3	NA	TRBJ1-6	few	TGTGCCATCAGTTCCCTAGGGGGTGCGGCCTATAATTCACCCCTCCACTTT	CAISSLGGAAYNSPLHF
TRBV28	NA	TRBJ2-3	NA	TGTGCCAGCAGTTTTCTCGGCGTGGTCGTCGGGGATACGCAGTATTTT	CASSFLGVVVGDTQYF
TRBV7-6	NA	TRBJ2-2	NA	TGTGCCAGCAGGAAACACCCGACCGGGGAGCTGTTTTTT	CASRKHPTGELFF
TRBV28	NA	TRBJ2-1	once	TGTGCCAGCAGAGGGACAAAAACTTACAATGAGCAGTTCTTC	CASRGTKTYNEQFF
TRBV9	TRBD2	TRBJ2-2	NA	TGTGCCAGCAGCGATGGACTAGAGAACACCGGGGAGCTGTTTTTT	CASSDGLENTGELFF
TRBV19	NA	TRBJ2-2	NA	TGTGCCATTAAAGACTGGAACACCGGGGAGCTGTTTTTT	CAIKDWNTGELFF
TRBV29-1	TRBD1	TRBJ2-5	NA	TGCAGCGTTGCCCTTGGTGACAGGGTTAAGACCCAGTACTTC	CSVALGDRVKTQYF
TRBV4-1	TRBD1	TRBJ1-4	NA	TGCGCCAGCAGCCTCGACAGGGGGGTTGAGGAAAAACTGTTTTTT	CASSLDRGVEEKLFF
TRBV4-1	TRBD2	TRBJ2-3	NA	TGCGCCAGCAGCCAAGAAGGTGGACGGGGGGGCACAGATACGCAGTATTTT	CASSQEGGRGGTDTQYF
TRBV4-1	NA	TRBJ1-2	once	TGCGCCAGCAGCCAAGCCAGAGCTTCGGGGAGTCCCTATGGCTACACCTTC	CASSQARASGSPYGYTF
TRBV7-2	NA	TRBJ2-3	NA	TGTGCCAGCAGCCCCCGCGGCGGGGGCACAGATACGCAGTATTTT	CASSPRGGGTDTQYF
TRBV3-1/TRBV3-2	NA	TRBJ1-1	NA	TGTGCCAGCAGCCAATGGTCAGGGGCCATGAACACTGAAGCTTTCTTT	CASSQWSGAMNTEAFF
TRBV19	TRBD1	TRBJ1-5	NA	TGTGCCAGTAGTATAGTGGGGACAGCGAGTAAGCCCCAGCATTTT	CASSIVGTASKPQHF
TRBV11-2	NA	TRBJ1-4	NA	TGTGCCAGCAGCCCCGGGGGGCTTGAAAAACTGTTTTTT	CASSPGGLEKLFF
TRBV5-1	NA	TRBJ1-2	once	TGCGCCAGCAGCTTTGGCAGCGAGAGCTATGGCTACACCTTC	CASSFGSESYGYTF
TRBV5-1	TRBD2	TRBJ2-3	NA	TGCGCCAGCGGGCGGGGGGGCACAGATACGCAGTATTTT	CASGRGGTDTQYF
TRBV11-2	NA	TRBJ1-6	few	TGTGCCAGCAGCTTAGAAGCAGGCACGCTCCACTTT	CASSLEAGTLHF
TRBV12-2	NA	TRBJ1-5	NA	TGTGCAAGTCGCCCTCCCCAGGACAGGAGTATAGCTCAGCCCCAGCATTTT	CASRPPQDRSIAQPQHF
TRBV27	NA	TRBJ1-6	NA	TGTGCCAGCAGTTTCTACAGGTATAATTCACCCCTCCACTTT	CASSFYRYNSPLHF
TRBV29-1	NA	TRBJ2-3	NA	TGCAGCGTTACCGGGACAGATACGCAGTATTTT	CSVTGTDTQYF